The entry below describes one TCR beta chain. The CDR3 runs 16 residues. The germline V gene has CDR1 MGHRA and CDR2 YSYEKL. V was clipped by 3 bases and J by 7 bases, with 22 bases between them. Only in-frame clones appear in the TCRdb table, and some are missing; sequencing was by immunoSEQ multiplex PCR. The sample includes about 280,000 clones, approximately 86% seen only once; the top ten take just under 9.5%. This specimen belongs to a study of blood T cell repertoires in COVID-19. Across the study: PBMCs, B-cell-depleted T cells, or T cells were the source of the cDNA or gDNA that made up the material.

The source is a man younger than 35 with active or convalescent COVID-19. The J gene is TRBJ2-7, the V gene TRBV4-1, with D possibly matching TRBD1 (5 bases). Sequencing used peripheral blood. In nucleotides, the CDR3 is TGCGCCAGCAGCCAGGATATCGACAGCAGGGCCCGGGAGCAGTACTTC. It codes for CASSQDIDSRAREQYF.